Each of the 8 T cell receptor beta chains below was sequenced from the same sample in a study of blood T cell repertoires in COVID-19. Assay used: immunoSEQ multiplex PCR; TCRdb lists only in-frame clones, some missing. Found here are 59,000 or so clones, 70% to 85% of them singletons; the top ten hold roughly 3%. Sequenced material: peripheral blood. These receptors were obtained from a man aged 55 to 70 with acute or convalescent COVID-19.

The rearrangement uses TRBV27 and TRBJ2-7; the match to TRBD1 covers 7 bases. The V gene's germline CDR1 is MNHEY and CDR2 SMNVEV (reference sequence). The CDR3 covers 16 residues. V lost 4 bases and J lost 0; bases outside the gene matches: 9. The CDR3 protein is CASSSLGDSASYEQYF. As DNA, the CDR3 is TGTGCCAGCAGTTCGCTGGGGGACAGTGCCTCCTACGAGCAGTACTTC.

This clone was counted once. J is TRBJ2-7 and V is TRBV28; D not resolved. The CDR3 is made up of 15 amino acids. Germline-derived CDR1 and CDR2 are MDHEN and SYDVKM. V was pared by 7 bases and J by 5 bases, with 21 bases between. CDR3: CASTTSSGRPHEQYF. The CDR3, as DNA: TGTGCCAGCACCACCTCTTCCGGCAGGCCCCACGAGCAGTACTTC.

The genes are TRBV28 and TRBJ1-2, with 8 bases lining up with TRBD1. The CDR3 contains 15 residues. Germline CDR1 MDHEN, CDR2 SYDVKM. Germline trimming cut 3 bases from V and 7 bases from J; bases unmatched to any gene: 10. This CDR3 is CASSLFWTGWAGYTF. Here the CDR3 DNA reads TGTGCCAGCAGTTTGTTTTGGACAGGGTGGGCTGGCTACACCTTC.

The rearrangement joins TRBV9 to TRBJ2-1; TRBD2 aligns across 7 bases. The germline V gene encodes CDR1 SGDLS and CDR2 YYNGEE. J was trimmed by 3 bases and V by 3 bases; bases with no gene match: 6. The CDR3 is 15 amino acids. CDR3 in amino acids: CASSDGRTNYNEQFF. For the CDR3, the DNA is TGTGCCAGCAGCGACGGGAGGACGAACTACAATGAGCAGTTCTTC.

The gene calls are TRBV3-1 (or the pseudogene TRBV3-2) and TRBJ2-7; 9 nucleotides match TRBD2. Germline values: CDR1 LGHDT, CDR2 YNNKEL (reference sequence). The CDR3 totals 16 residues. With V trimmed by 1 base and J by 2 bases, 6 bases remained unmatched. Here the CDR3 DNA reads TGTGCCAGCAGCCAAGGTCCTGCGGGGGGGGCCTACGAGCAGTACTTC. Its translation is CASSQGPAGGAYEQYF.

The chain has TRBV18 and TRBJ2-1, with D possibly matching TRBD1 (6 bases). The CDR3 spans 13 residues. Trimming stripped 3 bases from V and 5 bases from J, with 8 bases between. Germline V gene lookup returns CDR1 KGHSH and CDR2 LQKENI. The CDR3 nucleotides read TGTGCCAGCTCACCGGGACAACACAATGAGCAGTTCTTC. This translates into CASSPGQHNEQFF.

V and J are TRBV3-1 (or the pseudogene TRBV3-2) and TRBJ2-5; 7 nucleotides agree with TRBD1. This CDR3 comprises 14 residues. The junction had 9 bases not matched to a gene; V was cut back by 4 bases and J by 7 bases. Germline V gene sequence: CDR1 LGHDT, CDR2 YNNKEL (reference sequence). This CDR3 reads CASSPGQASRTQYF. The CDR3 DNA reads TGTGCCAGCAGCCCTGGACAGGCTTCTCGGACCCAGTACTTC.

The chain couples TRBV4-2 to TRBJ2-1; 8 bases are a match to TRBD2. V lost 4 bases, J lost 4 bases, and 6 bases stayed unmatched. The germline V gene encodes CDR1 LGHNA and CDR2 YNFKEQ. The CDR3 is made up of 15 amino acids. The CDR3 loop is CASSPREALYNEQFF. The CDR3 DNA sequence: TGTGCCAGCAGCCCGCGGGAGGCCCTGTACAATGAGCAGTTCTTC.